This T cell receptor beta chain emerged from a study of blood T cell repertoires in COVID-19. Study as a whole: The analysed material was cDNA or gDNA that came from T cells, B-cell-depleted T cells, or PBMCs.

In the authors' workflow: It was from reference gene primer amplification that nucleated cell counts were estimated. The method was immunoSEQ multiplex PCR; TCRdb's version includes in-frame clones alone and lacks a portion of them. V and J calls plus clone size are reproduced from that table; the DNA served to infer D and trimming. Of fewer than 200,000 clones in the sample, around 81% were seen once. The CDR3 spans 15 residues. Germline V gene data show CDR1 as SGHRS and CDR2 as YFSETQ. V lost 4 bases and J 0 bases, leaving 11 bases between the germline ends. The Seattle patients joined while their infection was active and were tracked longitudinally afterward.

The sequence came from a woman aged 80 or over with COVID-19, enrolled during active disease. Sample: peripheral blood. This chain joins TRBV5-1 and TRBJ2-1, with D tentatively TRBD1 (5 bases). The DNA for the CDR3 is TGCGCCAGCAGCCAAAGACAGAGCTCCTACAATGAGCAGTTCTTC. This translates into CASSQRQSSYNEQFF.